The T cell receptor beta chain described here comes from a study of cytomegalovirus exposure and HLA in healthy donors. Despite likely unrecorded immune exposures, the donors were nominally healthy at the time of sampling. V dropped 5 bases and J dropped 9; count of bases not matched to a gene: 7. Per the germline V gene, CDR1 is SGHNT and CDR2 is YENEEA. This CDR3 spans 15 amino acids. As to this clone: The antigen is undetermined.

PCR primers comprised 60 Vbeta and 13 Jbeta primers. Only in-frame clones appear in the TCRdb table, and some are missing; sequencing was by immunoSEQ multiplex PCR. The sample yields hundreds of thousands of clones, around 80% seen once. Study-wide findings and caveats: Judged likely to be a sequencing artifact was a cluster of highly shared sequence variants.

This receptor was taken from a male donor in good health and CMV-seronegative. Sequencing input: PBMCs. This chain links TRBV11-3 with TRBJ2-1; 13 nucleotides match TRBD2. CDR3 in DNA: TGTGCCAGCAGCCCCGGACTAGCGGGAGACCGTGAGCAGTTCTTC. Encoded protein: CASSPGLAGDREQFF.